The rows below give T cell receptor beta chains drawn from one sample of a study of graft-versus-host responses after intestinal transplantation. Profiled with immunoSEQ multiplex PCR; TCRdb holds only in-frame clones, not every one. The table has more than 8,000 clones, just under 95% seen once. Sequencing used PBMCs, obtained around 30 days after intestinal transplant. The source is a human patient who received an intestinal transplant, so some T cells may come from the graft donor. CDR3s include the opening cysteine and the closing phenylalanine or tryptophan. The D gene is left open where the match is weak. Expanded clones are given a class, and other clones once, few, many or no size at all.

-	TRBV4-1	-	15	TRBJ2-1	TGCGCCAGTGCCCCCAGGGGCCGATCCTACAATGAGCAGTTCTTC	CASAPRGRSYNEQFF
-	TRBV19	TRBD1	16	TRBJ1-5	TGTGCCAGTAGTATCCCGACAGGGGGCTATTCTCAGCCCCAGCATTTT	CASSIPTGGYSQPQHF
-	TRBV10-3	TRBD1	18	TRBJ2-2	TGTGCCATCAGTGACCCGGACAGGAATCCCGCGAACACCGGGGAGCTGTTTTTT	CAISDPDRNPANTGELFF
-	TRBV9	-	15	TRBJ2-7	TGTGCCAGCAGCGTAGGGGCAGTCCACTCCTACGAGCAGTACTTC	CASSVGAVHSYEQYF
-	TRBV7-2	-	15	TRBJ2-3	TGTGCCAGCAGCTTAGAAGGCAGGGTTTTTGATACGCAGTATTTT	CASSLEGRVFDTQYF
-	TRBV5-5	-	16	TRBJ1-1	TGTGCCAGCAGCGGCCCGGAGGCTTGGGGGAACACTGAAGCTTTCTTT	CASSGPEAWGNTEAFF
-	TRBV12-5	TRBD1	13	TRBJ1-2	TGTGCTAGTGGTTCCGGGACAGGGTATGGCTACACCTTC	CASGSGTGYGYTF
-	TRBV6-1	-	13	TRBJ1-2	TGTGCCACGGGCCTTGCACCGAACTATGGCTACACCTTC	CATGLAPNYGYTF
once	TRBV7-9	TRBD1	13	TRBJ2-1	TGTGCCAGCAGCGCGGGGACAGGGGATGAGCAGTTCTTC	CASSAGTGDEQFF
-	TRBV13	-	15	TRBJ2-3	TGTGCCACCGTCGGCAAAGGGTCTAGCACAGATACGCAGTATTTT	CATVGKGSSTDTQYF
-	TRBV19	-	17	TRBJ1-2	TGTGCCAGTAGTCCCCAACCGATACCTACAGGGTCCTATGGCTACACCTTC	CASSPQPIPTGSYGYTF
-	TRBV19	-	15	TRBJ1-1	TGTGCCAGTAGTCGGTCAGGACCTATGAACACTGAAGCTTTCTTT	CASSRSGPMNTEAFF
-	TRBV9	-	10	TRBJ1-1	TGTGCCAGTTCGGAGGGTGAAGCTTTCTTT	CASSEGEAFF
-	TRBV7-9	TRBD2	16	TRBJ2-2	TGTGCCAGCAGCGAACTAGCGGGGGGTCCTACCGGGGAGCTGTTTTTT	CASSELAGGPTGELFF
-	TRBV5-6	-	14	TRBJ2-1	TGTGCCAGCAGCTTGGGGCTAGCCATGGATGAGCAGTTCTTC	CASSLGLAMDEQFF
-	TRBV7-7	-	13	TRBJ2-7	TGTGCCAGCAGCGCCGAGCTCACGAGCGAGCAGTACTTC	CASSAELTSEQYF
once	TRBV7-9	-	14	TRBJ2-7	TGTGCCAGCAGCTTAGTGGGGGCTCCCTACGAGCAGTACTTC	CASSLVGAPYEQYF
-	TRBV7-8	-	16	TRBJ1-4	TGTGCCAGCAGCTTAGATCCCGGAACAATTTGGGAAAAACTGTTTTTT	CASSLDPGTIWEKLFF
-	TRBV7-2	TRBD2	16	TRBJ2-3	TGTGCCAGCAGCTTAGTGGCGGGGGGAAGCACAGATACGCAGTATTTT	CASSLVAGGSTDTQYF
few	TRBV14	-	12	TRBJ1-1	TGTGCCAGCAGCCAGAGATACACTGAAGCTTTCTTT	CASSQRYTEAFF
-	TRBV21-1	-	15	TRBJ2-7	TGTGCCAGCAGCACGACGGGGCAGGGGAACTACGAGCAGTACTTC	CASSTTGQGNYEQYF
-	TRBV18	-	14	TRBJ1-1	TGTGCCAGCTCACCCCCGGTCGGTGTCACTGAAGCTTTCTTT	CASSPPVGVTEAFF
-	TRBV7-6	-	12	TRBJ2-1	TGTGCCAGCACCCTTAACGGGAATGAGCAGTTCTTC	CASTLNGNEQFF
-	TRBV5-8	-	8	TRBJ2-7	TGTGCATCCCGCGAGCAGTACTTC	CASREQYF
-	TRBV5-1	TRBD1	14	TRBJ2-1	TGCGCCAGCAGCGTTGGGACAGAAAACAATGAGCAGTTCTTC	CASSVGTENNEQFF
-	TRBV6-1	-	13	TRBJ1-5	TGTGCCAGCAGGCTAGGGACAACTCAGCCCCAGCATTTT	CASRLGTTQPQHF
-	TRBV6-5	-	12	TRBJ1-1	TGTGCCAGCAGAGGGCCGGGGACTGAAGCTTTCTTT	CASRGPGTEAFF
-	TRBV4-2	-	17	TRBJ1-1	TGTGCCAGCAGCCAAGATGGACAAGGGGCGGGGGGGACTGAAGCTTTCTTT	CASSQDGQGAGGTEAFF
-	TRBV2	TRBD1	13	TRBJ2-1	TGTGCCACCACAACCGGGACAGGGAATGAGCAGTTCTTC	CATTTGTGNEQFF
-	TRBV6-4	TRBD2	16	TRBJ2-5	TGTGCCAGCAGTGCGCCGGGACTAGCGGGGGGGGAGACCCAGTACTTC	CASSAPGLAGGETQYF
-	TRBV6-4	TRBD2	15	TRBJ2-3	TGTGCCAGCAGTGGGACTAGCGGGGGCACAGATACGCAGTATTTT	CASSGTSGGTDTQYF
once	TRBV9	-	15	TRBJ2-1	TGTGCCAGCAGCGTAAGGGTCGGTGAAGGTAATGAGCAGTTCTTC	CASSVRVGEGNEQFF
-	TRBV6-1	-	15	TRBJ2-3	TGTGCCAGCACCGAATGGGGGGACCTCACAGATACGCAGTATTTT	CASTEWGDLTDTQYF
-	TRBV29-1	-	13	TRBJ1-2	TGCAGCGTTGCGGGGGGGCAAGAGTATGGCTACACCTTC	CSVAGGQEYGYTF
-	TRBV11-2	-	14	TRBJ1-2	TGTGCCAGCAGCTTAGAACGGTCCGGCTATGGCTACACCTTC	CASSLERSGYGYTF
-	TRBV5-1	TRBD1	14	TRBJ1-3	TGCGCCAGCAGCCTGGACAGGGCCGGAAACACCATATATTTT	CASSLDRAGNTIYF
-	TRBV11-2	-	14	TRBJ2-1	TGTGCCAGCAGCTTTGGGGGGTTGAACAATGAGCAGTTCTTC	CASSFGGLNNEQFF
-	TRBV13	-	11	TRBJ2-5	TGTGCCAGCAGCTATAAGGAGACCCAGTACTTC	CASSYKETQYF
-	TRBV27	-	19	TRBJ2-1	TGTGCCAGCAGTTTATCCCTGAACTCCGGGCCCAGCTCCTACAATGAGCAGTTCTTC	CASSLSLNSGPSSYNEQFF
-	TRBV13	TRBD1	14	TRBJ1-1	TGTGCCAGCAGCGCCGGGACAGAGAACACTGAAGCTTTCTTT	CASSAGTENTEAFF
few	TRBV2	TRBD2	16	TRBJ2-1	TGTGCCAGCAGTGACATGGCTAGCGGGGTGTACAATGAGCAGTTCTTC	CASSDMASGVYNEQFF
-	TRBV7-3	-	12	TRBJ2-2	TGTGCCAGCAGCTTGGGCACCGGGGAGCTGTTTTTT	CASSLGTGELFF
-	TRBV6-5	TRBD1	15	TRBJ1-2	TGTGCCAGCAGTTACTCGACAGGGAAGGGGTATGGCTACACCTTC	CASSYSTGKGYGYTF
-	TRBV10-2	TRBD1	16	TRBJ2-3	TGCGCCAGCAGCCCAAATACAGGGGAATGGGCAGATACGCAGTATTTT	CASSPNTGEWADTQYF
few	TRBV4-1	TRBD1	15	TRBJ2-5	TGCGCCAGCAGCCAAAGGACAGGGGGCGGAGAGACCCAGTACTTC	CASSQRTGGGETQYF
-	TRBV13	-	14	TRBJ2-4	TGTGCCAGCAGCTTGGGGAATGTCAAAAACATTCAGTACTTC	CASSLGNVKNIQYF
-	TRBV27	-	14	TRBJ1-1	TGTGCCAGCAGGAACACAGGGCAGAACACTGAAGCTTTCTTT	CASRNTGQNTEAFF
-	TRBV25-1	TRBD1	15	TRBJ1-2	TGTGCCAGCAGTGAAGGCCTACAGGGGAACTATGGCTACACCTTC	CASSEGLQGNYGYTF
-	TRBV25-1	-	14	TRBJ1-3	TGTGCCAGCAGTGATCGGAACACTGGAAACACCATATATTTT	CASSDRNTGNTIYF
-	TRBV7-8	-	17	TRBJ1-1	TGTGCCAGCAGCCTTAAATGGGGGGACCCTTCGAACACTGAAGCTTTCTTT	CASSLKWGDPSNTEAFF
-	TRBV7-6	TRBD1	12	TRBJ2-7	TGTGCCAGCAGCCGACAGGGGGACGAGCAGTACTTC	CASSRQGDEQYF
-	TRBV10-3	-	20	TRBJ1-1	TGTGCCATCAGATCCGGGCAGGGTTTTTATACCTTGAAGCCGCCCACTGAAGCTTTCTTT	CAIRSGQGFYTLKPPTEAFF
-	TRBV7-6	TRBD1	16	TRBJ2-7	TGTGCCAGCAGCTTAGGGCTAGGGGGCGACTCCTACGAGCAGTACTTC	CASSLGLGGDSYEQYF
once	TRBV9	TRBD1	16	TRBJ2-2	TGTGCCAGCAGCGGGGACAGGGAGCAGAACACCGGGGAGCTGTTTTTT	CASSGDREQNTGELFF
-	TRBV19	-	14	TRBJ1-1	TGTGCCAGTAGTCCACACAGGGCTGAAGGGGAAGCTTTCTTT	CASSPHRAEGEAFF
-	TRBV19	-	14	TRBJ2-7	TGTGCCAGTAGTATAGGGGCGGTGGCCTACGAGCAGTACTTC	CASSIGAVAYEQYF
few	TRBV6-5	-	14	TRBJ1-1	TGTGCCAGCAGTTACTACCAGGGCGCCACTGAAGCTTTCTTT	CASSYYQGATEAFF
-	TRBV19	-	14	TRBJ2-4	TGTGCCAGTAAGCTGGGAAGAAGCAAAAACATTCAGTACTTC	CASKLGRSKNIQYF
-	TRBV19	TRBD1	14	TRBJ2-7	TGTGCCAGTAGTGTCCGGGACAGGGCCTACGAGCAGTACTTC	CASSVRDRAYEQYF